A selection of T cell receptor beta chains follows, all from one sample in a study of blood T cell repertoires in COVID-19. TCRdb's table, derived via immunoSEQ multiplex PCR, lists solely in-frame clones and lacks some. The top ten hold about 2.1% of the sample, which has fewer than 350,000 clones, just over 90% seen once. Input material: PBMCs or T cells enriched from blood (not recorded which). Receptors were obtained from a middle-aged woman with acute COVID-19. Each CDR3 is given with its conserved first and last residue. Each record gives: V gene, D gene, clone size, CDR3 protein. The D gene is left open where the match is weak. Clone size is not always given. Where it is, it says once, few, many or a class for expanded clones.

>TRBV7-9|-|-
CASSLRDQETQYF
>TRBV5-4|-|-
CASSLAARGGGYTF
>TRBV9|TRBD1|-
CASSLQTGDTEAFF
>TRBV10-2|-|-
CASLRDSYNEQFF
>TRBV27|TRBD2|-
CASSTGLAGAEQYF
>TRBV18|TRBD1|-
CASSRDRVQGYTF
>TRBV6-2/TRBV6-3|-|-
CASSYNSASAGLENIQYF
>TRBV5-1|TRBD1|-
CASSADRGSVTEAFF
>TRBV2|-|few
CASRRGFYGYTF
>TRBV7-9|TRBD2|once
CASSPGHGGGPETQYF
>TRBV20-1|-|-
CSAPKPGTQYF
>TRBV10-3|TRBD2|-
CAISEPSGSGDEQFF
>TRBV5-8|TRBD1|-
CASSSQTGVTEAFF
>TRBV24-1|-|once
CATSEPQGGEQYF
>TRBV4-3|TRBD2|-
CASSQDLPRGRGAYNEQFF
>TRBV6-5|TRBD2|once
CASSFSGMASTGELFF
>TRBV29-1|-|-
CSVGGRGNTEAFF
>TRBV2|-|-
CASGRQQNTEAFF
>TRBV12-5|-|-
CASGLARTEGNSPLHF
>TRBV5-1|-|-
CASSQPGETQYF
>TRBV4-2|TRBD1|-
CASSQDRGQGSNQPQHF
>TRBV5-1|TRBD1|-
CASSLAATGNEKLFF
>TRBV28|-|-
CASSFRQVDYYEQYF
>TRBV18|-|-
CASSLQTDTQYF
>TRBV10-2|TRBD1|-
CASSATGVGTDTQYF
>TRBV7-9|-|-
CASSLVVSLVDGNTIYF
>TRBV6-5|TRBD1|-
CASSYGDRVNTGELFF
>TRBV24-1|TRBD2|-
CATSDFSGSGTDTQYF
>TRBV2|-|-
CASSGTGNEKLFF
>TRBV7-9|TRBD2|-
CASSLQIGLAGNNEQFF
>TRBV14|-|-
CASSRRTDSNQPQHF
>TRBV19|TRBD1|-
CASSPRTGAPEKLFF
>TRBV7-2|-|-
CASSLGGQSHEQYF
>TRBV10-3|TRBD1|-
CAIKSDRGPNYGYTF
>TRBV30|-|-
CAWSKRALTDTQYF
>TRBV28|TRBD1|-
CASSLTTGSGGYTF
>TRBV5-1|TRBD2|-
CASSSRLTSGGDISYEQYF
>TRBV21-1|-|-
CASSKDHREQYF
>TRBV6-5|TRBD1|-
CASSLTGGRGYTF
>TRBV4-3|-|-
CASSTTLGGLETQYF
>TRBV24-1|-|-
CATSVSGAQSTDTQYF
>TRBV7-7|TRBD2|-
CASSPAVGGGAHTQYF